Listed here are 2 T cell receptor beta chains from one sample, sequenced in a study of T cell repertoires in cytomegalovirus infection. TCRdb analysed the reads with MiXCR anew, one entry per CDR3 protein. In the table there are some 110,000 distinct CDR3 sequences, about a tenth of which are singletons. Antigen specificity for these receptors is unknown. Input material: PBMCs, sequenced either directly or after in vitro stimulation (not recorded which). All receptors derive from a human donor in good health (CMV status not recorded). Some clones in this sample may be carry-over from other donors' samples.

The table lists this clonotype with many counts. The rearrangement uses TRBV7-2 and TRBJ2-6; possible D gene TRBD1, 6 bases. V was cut by 0 bases and J by 1 base, with 10 bases left in between. The CDR3 is 17 amino acids. Germline CDR1 reads SGHTA; CDR2 reads FQGNSA. Written as DNA, the CDR3 is TGTGCCAGCAGCTTAGCACAGGGTCCTTCTGGGGCCAACGTCCTGACTTTC. Encoded protein: CASSLAQGPSGANVLTF.

This clonotype was seen many times. The chain links TRBV7-9 to TRBJ2-5, with TRBD1 as a possible D gene (6 bases). The CDR3 has 18 residues. With 4 bases removed from V and 5 bases from J, the gap between germline ends came to 26 bases. Germline CDR1 and CDR2: SEHNR and FQNEAQ (reference sequence). The CDR3 is CASSSTGKQGSSRETQYF. Written as DNA, the CDR3 is TGTGCCAGCAGCTCGACCGGAAAACAGGGTTCTTCCCGGGAGACCCAGTACTTC.